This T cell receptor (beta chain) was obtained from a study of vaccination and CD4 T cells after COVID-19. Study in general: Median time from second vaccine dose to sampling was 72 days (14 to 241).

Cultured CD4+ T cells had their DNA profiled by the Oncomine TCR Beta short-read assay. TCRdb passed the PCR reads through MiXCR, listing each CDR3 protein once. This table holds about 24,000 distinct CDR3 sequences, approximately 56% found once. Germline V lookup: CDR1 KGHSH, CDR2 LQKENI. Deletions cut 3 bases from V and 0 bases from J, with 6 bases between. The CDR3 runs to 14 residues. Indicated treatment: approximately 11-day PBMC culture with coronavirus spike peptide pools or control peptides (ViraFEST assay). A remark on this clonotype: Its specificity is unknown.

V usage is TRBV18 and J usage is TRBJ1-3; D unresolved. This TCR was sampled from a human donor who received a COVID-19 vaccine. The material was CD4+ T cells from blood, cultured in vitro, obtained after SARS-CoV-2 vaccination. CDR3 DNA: TGTGCCAGCTCACCGGAGAGCTCTGGAAACACCATATATTTT. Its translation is CASSPESSGNTIYF.